This passage covers 25 T cell receptor beta chains from one sample sequenced in a study of CD8+ T cells in alopecia areata listed by TCRdb under 2018. The time point label on this specimen signifies: baseline before oral tofacitinib. Library preparation was by the immunoSEQ multiplex PCR assay. To provide template for TCR sequencing, every sample had RNA extracted and reverse transcribed into cDNA. TCRdb limited this immuneACCESS table to in-frame rearrangements with V and J called. A share of clones is missing; checked studies link under half to unresolved V genes, and the rest is unexplained. This sample gives a few hundred thousand clones in total; 67% of them show up just once. The ten most abundant clones make up more than 0.95% of the sample. This sample comprised CD4+ T cells sorted from blood, obtained at week 0. The receptors come from a human donor with alopecia areata.

The chain employs TRBV19 and TRBJ1-5; D may be TRBD1 (5 bases). With 7 bases removed from V and 6 bases from J, the gap between germline ends came to 13 bases. This CDR3 has 13 residues. Germline CDR1 LNHDA, CDR2 SQIVND (reference sequence). CDR3 in DNA: TGTGCCAGTACAGACTTTAGGGGTCAGCCCCAGCATTTT. This translates into CASTDFRGQPQHF.

The gene calls are TRBV6-1 and TRBJ2-6; possibly TRBD1 for D (5 bases). This CDR3 is built from 15 residues. V lost 7 bases, J lost 1 base, and 11 bases lay in between. CDR1 MNHNS and CDR2 SASEGT come from the germline V gene. CDR3 protein: CASNKGSSGANVLTF. The DNA for the CDR3 is TGTGCCAGCAATAAGGGGTCATCTGGGGCCAACGTCCTGACTTTC.

Remarks on this clone: Other DNA sequences from this sample encode an identical CDR3 as well. The chain employs TRBV29-1 and TRBJ2-6; D is ambiguous. Germline CDR1 reads SQVTM; CDR2 reads ANQGSEA. The CDR3 loop spans 12 amino acids. V was shortened by 4 bases and J by 4 bases, with 5 bases between the two germline ends. This CDR3 reads CSVGAGANVLTF. Here the CDR3 DNA reads TGCAGCGTTGGGGCCGGGGCCAACGTCCTGACTTTC. Filled out from reference TRBV29-1 and TRBJ2-6, the complete variable domain reads SAVISQKPSRDICQRGTSLTIQCQVDSQVTMMFWYRQQPGQSLTLIATANQGSEATYESGFVIDKFPISRPNLTFSTLTVSNMSPEDSSIYLCSVGAGANVLTFGAGSRLTVL.

CDR3 sequence (DNA): TGCAGCGGACTACAGCTTAAGAACACTGAAGCTTTCTTT. This sequence encodes CSGLQLKNTEAFF. The chain links TRBV29-1 to TRBJ1-1; D ambiguous. Germline CDR1 SQVTM, CDR2 ANQGSEA. The CDR3 is 13 amino acids. V gave up 7 bases and J gave up 1 base, with 13 bases separating them.

The chain joins TRBV5-6 to TRBJ1-1; the D gene is possibly TRBD1 (5 bases). This CDR3 has 13 residues. The V end lost 3 bases, the J end lost 5 bases, and 11 bases lay between the germline ends. Germline values: CDR1 SGHDT, CDR2 YYEEEE. This chain's CDR3 is CASSWGRETEAFF. The DNA for the CDR3 is TGTGCCAGCAGCTGGGGACGGGAGACTGAAGCTTTCTTT.

The rearrangement uses TRBV29-1 and TRBJ1-2; D remains unclear. This CDR3 spans 11 amino acids. CDR1 and CDR2 (germline): SQVTM, ANQGSEA. V shed 6 bases and J shed 5 bases, with 10 bases lying between them. The CDR3 sequence is CSVWADYGYTF. The CDR3 region has the DNA TGCAGCGTGTGGGCGGATTATGGCTACACCTTC. Supplemented by reference TRBV29-1 and TRBJ1-2, the full variable domain reads SAVISQKPSRDICQRGTSLTIQCQVDSQVTMMFWYRQQPGQSLTLIATANQGSEATYESGFVIDKFPISRPNLTFSTLTVSNMSPEDSSIYLCSVWADYGYTFGSGTRLTVV.

The gene calls are TRBV30 and TRBJ2-1; TRBD2 agrees at 14 bases. The CDR3 is made up of 20 amino acids. Germline loops: CDR1 GTSNPN, CDR2 SVGIG (reference sequence). V was pared by 2 bases and J by 0 bases, with 12 bases of the junction left unmatched. Written as DNA, the CDR3 is TGTGCCTGGAGTCCCCCCATAGGGACTAGCGGGGGAGTCTCCTACAATGAGCAGTTCTTC. This gives the protein CAWSPPIGTSGGVSYNEQFF.

V gene TRBV30 combines with J gene TRBJ1-5; D is uncertain. Deletions cut 2 bases from V and 6 bases from J, with 11 bases between. This CDR3 spans 13 amino acids. Per the germline V gene, CDR1 is GTSNPN and CDR2 is SVGIG (reference sequence). CDR3 region: CAWSYHDIQPQHF. The CDR3 DNA follows: TGTGCCTGGAGTTACCATGACATTCAGCCCCAGCATTTT.

This clone was observed a handful of times. The rearrangement uses TRBV6-5 and TRBJ2-6; 8 nucleotides agree with TRBD1. The junction had 1 base not matched to a gene; V was cut back by 6 bases and J by 0 bases. This CDR3 comprises 15 residues. Germline values: CDR1 MNHEY, CDR2 SVGAGI. Here the CDR3 reads CASRTGDSGANVLTF. The DNA for the CDR3 is TGTGCCAGCAGGACAGGGGACTCTGGGGCCAACGTCCTGACTTTC.

The chain uses TRBV29-1 and TRBJ2-1, with D perhaps matching TRBD1 (5 bases). Trimming took 4 bases from V and 7 from J, leaving 8 bases between them. CDR1 SQVTM and CDR2 ANQGSEA come from the germline V gene. The length of the CDR3 is 11 residues. The CDR3 spells CSVVGANEQFF. The CDR3 coding sequence is TGCAGCGTTGTAGGGGCAAATGAGCAGTTCTTC.

This clone has a handful of counts. This chain connects TRBV10-3 to TRBJ2-7, with D hard to call. Germline V lookup: CDR1 ENHRY, CDR2 SYGVKD. V dropped 3 bases and J dropped 5 bases, with 11 bases sitting between them. The CDR3 has 13 amino acids. In DNA form, the CDR3 reads TGTGCCATCAGTGATGGGCTTTCGGACGAGCAGTACTTC. Translating gives CAISDGLSDEQYF.

The chain uses TRBV5-6 and TRBJ1-5; D is perhaps TRBD1 (5 bases). Germline V gene sequence: CDR1 SGHDT, CDR2 YYEEEE. The CDR3 sequence is 16 residues long. Trimming shortened V by 0 bases and J by 1 base, and 11 bases separated the two germline ends. CDR3 amino acids: CASSLAPGPSNQPQHF. CDR3 coding DNA: TGTGCCAGCAGCTTGGCCCCAGGGCCAAGCAATCAGCCCCAGCATTTT.

This clone showed up just a few times. The rearrangement joins TRBV4-2 to TRBJ2-5; D is ambiguous. Trimming left V 0 bases short and J 1 base short, with 3 bases between. In germline, CDR1 is LGHNA, CDR2 YNFKEQ. The CDR3 loop spans 13 amino acids. The chain's CDR3 is CASSQDFQETQYF. In DNA, the CDR3 is TGTGCCAGCAGCCAAGACTTCCAAGAGACCCAGTACTTC.

The rearrangement uses TRBV29-1 and TRBJ2-1; 7 positions match TRBD1. The germline V gene has CDR1 SQVTM and CDR2 ANQGSEA. Trimming at V came to 6 bases and at J to 4 bases, leaving 6 bases not matched to a gene. The CDR3 has 13 residues. The CDR3 is CSVRGGGYNEQFF. CDR3 bases: TGCAGCGTACGAGGGGGCGGATACAATGAGCAGTTCTTC.

V and J are TRBV2 and TRBJ2-3; D tentatively reads TRBD1 or TRBD2 (5 bases each). CDR3 length: 15 residues. In germline, CDR1 is SNHLY, CDR2 FYNNEI. The germline V and J ends were trimmed by 2 bases and 4 bases, with 13 bases remaining between them. CDR3 in amino acids: CASSEYGQGADTQYF. For the CDR3, the DNA is TGTGCCAGCAGTGAATATGGCCAGGGAGCAGATACGCAGTATTTT.

This chain links TRBV5-1 with TRBJ2-1; 8 bases agree with TRBD2. The CDR3 has 14 residues. In germline, CDR1 is SGHRS, CDR2 YFSETQ. With V trimmed by 0 bases and J by 6 bases, 2 bases remained unmatched. This chain's CDR3 is CASSLVGTSNEQFF. The CDR3 bases are TGCGCCAGCAGCTTGGTCGGGACTAGCAATGAGCAGTTCTTC. Drawing the rest from reference TRBV5-1 and TRBJ2-1, the complete variable domain is KAGVTQTPRYLIKTRGQQVTLSCSPISGHRSVSWYQQTPGQGLQFLFEYFSETQRNKGNFPGRFSGRQFSNSRSEMNVSTLELGDSALYLCASSLVGTSNEQFFGPGTRLTVL.

In this sample, this clone turned up a few times. V and J are TRBV6-5 and TRBJ2-7; D perhaps matches TRBD1 (5 bases). V was pared by 8 bases and J by 3 bases, with 14 bases between. This CDR3 comprises 13 residues. In germline, CDR1 is MNHEY, CDR2 SVGAGI. CDR3 sequence (DNA): TGTGCCAGCGTGTCAGGGTTCAACTACGAGCAGTACTTC. The encoded protein is CASVSGFNYEQYF.

A few counts support this clone. This rearrangement joins TRBV27 to TRBJ2-7; D is unresolved. V shed 3 bases and J shed 2 bases, with 11 bases lying between them. The CDR3 is 14 residues long. From germline, CDR1 is MNHEY and CDR2 SMNVEV (reference sequence). This CDR3 is CASSFTGPPYEQYF. CDR3 DNA: TGTGCCAGCAGTTTCACGGGTCCCCCCTACGAGCAGTACTTC.

This chain links TRBV7-2 with TRBJ1-2; 8 nucleotides line up with TRBD1. This CDR3 spans 12 amino acids. The V gene's germline CDR1 is SGHTA and CDR2 FQGNSA. V was clipped by 6 bases and J by 7 bases; unmatched bases: 4. CDR3 sequence reads: CASSGQGRGYTF. CDR3 nucleotide sequence: TGTGCCAGCAGTGGACAGGGACGTGGCTACACCTTC.

This clone was seen a few times. The chain couples TRBV4-2 to TRBJ2-5; D is undetermined. The ends were cut back, 1 base at V and 3 bases at J, with 12 bases in the middle. Germline V gene lookup returns CDR1 LGHNA and CDR2 YNFKEQ. The CDR3 has 15 residues. In DNA, the CDR3 is TGTGCCAGCAGCCAAGCTAGGGTGGGAAAAGAGACCCAGTACTTC. This encodes CASSQARVGKETQYF.

Details on this clone: Other DNA sequences in the same sample also yield this CDR3. The chain carries TRBV20-1 and TRBJ2-3; weak D call: TRBD2 (6 bases). V gave up 6 bases and J gave up 5 bases, with 9 bases separating them. CDR3 size: 11 residues. CDR1 is DFQATT and CDR2 is SNEGSKA in the germline V gene (reference sequence). CDR3 loop: CSAPGGDTQYF. DNA of the CDR3: TGCAGTGCCCCCGGGGGAGATACGCAGTATTTT.

This CDR3 is CSGTDRGEAFF. The CDR3 coding sequence is TGCAGCGGCACCGACAGGGGTGAAGCTTTCTTT. V usage is TRBV29-1 and J usage is TRBJ1-1; 8 bases match TRBD1. The length of the CDR3 is 11 residues. The V gene end was trimmed by 7 bases and the J gene end by 7 bases; junction bases not matched to a gene: 5. Germline CDR1 SQVTM, CDR2 ANQGSEA. Complete variable domain (other parts from reference TRBV29-1 and TRBJ1-1): SAVISQKPSRDICQRGTSLTIQCQVDSQVTMMFWYRQQPGQSLTLIATANQGSEATYESGFVIDKFPISRPNLTFSTLTVSNMSPEDSSIYLCSGTDRGEAFFGQGTRLTVV.

The chain couples TRBV4-1 to TRBJ2-2; D is possibly TRBD2 (5 bases). The CDR3 loop spans 17 amino acids. The ends were cut back, 5 bases at V and 3 bases at J, with 19 bases in the middle. In germline, CDR1 is MGHRA, CDR2 YSYEKL. The CDR3 DNA sequence: TGCGCCAGCAGCGAAAGTTCGGGGAACTCCCACACCGGGGAGCTGTTTTTT. It is translated as CASSESSGNSHTGELFF.

The chain joins TRBV6-6 to TRBJ2-2; no clear D. CDR1 and CDR2 (germline): MNHNY, SVGAGI (reference sequence). With 4 bases removed from V and 4 bases from J, the gap between germline ends came to 10 bases. CDR3 length: 14 amino acids. The CDR3 sequence is CASSLVPTTGELFF. The CDR3 coding sequence is TGTGCCAGCAGTTTAGTACCCACCACCGGGGAGCTGTTTTTT.

V gene TRBV13 combines with J gene TRBJ1-1; D remains unclear. Germline V gives CDR1 PRHDT, CDR2 FYEKMQ (reference sequence). Trimming shortened V by 8 bases and J by 11 bases, and 6 bases separated the two germline ends. The CDR3 totals 8 residues. The DNA of the CDR3 is TGTGCCAGCCGTGAGGCTTTCTTT. This encodes CASREAFF.